The rows below give T cell receptor beta chains drawn from one sample of a study of CD8+ T cells in alopecia areata. Using immunoSEQ multiplex PCR, the repertoire was profiled, and TCRdb retains in-frame clones only, with some absent. The sample has roughly 280,000 clones, around 64% seen once. The specimen comprised CD4+ T cells sorted from blood, sampled around week 54, from a patient treated with tofacitinib. These receptor sequences come from a human donor with alopecia areata. Both conserved end residues are part of each CDR3. Fields, in order: V gene, D gene, clone size, J gene, CDR3 protein, CDR3 DNA. The D gene is left open where the match is weak. Rows give clone size only sometimes, using once, few, many, or a class for an expanded clone.

v_call: TRBV5-6; d_call: NA; clone_size: NA; j_call: TRBJ2-6; cdr3_aa: CASSGPGPSGANVLTF; cdr3_nt: TGTGCCAGCAGCGGTCCCGGGCCTTCTGGGGCCAACGTCCTGACTTTC
v_call: TRBV7-8; d_call: TRBD2; clone_size: NA; j_call: TRBJ2-1; cdr3_aa: CASRIRLAGYNEQFF; cdr3_nt: TGTGCCAGCCGCATTCGACTAGCGGGTTACAATGAGCAGTTCTTC
v_call: TRBV29-1; d_call: NA; clone_size: few; j_call: TRBJ2-1; cdr3_aa: CSGQLNEQFF; cdr3_nt: TGCAGCGGACAGCTTAATGAGCAGTTCTTC
v_call: TRBV27; d_call: NA; clone_size: few; j_call: TRBJ2-7; cdr3_aa: CASSVTGLHLTYEQYF; cdr3_nt: TGTGCCAGCAGTGTCACGGGACTGCATCTCACCTACGAGCAGTACTTC
v_call: TRBV4-3; d_call: NA; clone_size: NA; j_call: TRBJ2-4; cdr3_aa: CASSQDSMGKNIQYF; cdr3_nt: TGCGCCAGCAGCCAAGATTCAATGGGCAAAAACATTCAGTACTTC
v_call: TRBV15; d_call: TRBD1; clone_size: NA; j_call: TRBJ2-5; cdr3_aa: CATSTRQGAGETQYF; cdr3_nt: TGTGCCACCAGCACTCGACAGGGTGCAGGCGAGACCCAGTACTTC
v_call: TRBV6-5; d_call: TRBD1; clone_size: NA; j_call: TRBJ2-7; cdr3_aa: CASSFGTGGEQYF; cdr3_nt: TGTGCCAGCAGTTTCGGGACAGGGGGCGAGCAGTACTTC
v_call: TRBV29-1; d_call: NA; clone_size: few; j_call: TRBJ2-7; cdr3_aa: CSAVVGYEQYF; cdr3_nt: TGCAGCGCTGTCGTAGGCTACGAGCAGTACTTC
v_call: TRBV19; d_call: NA; clone_size: NA; j_call: TRBJ2-2; cdr3_aa: CASSLYTGELFF; cdr3_nt: TGTGCCAGTAGCCTTTACACCGGGGAGCTGTTTTTT
v_call: TRBV30; d_call: NA; clone_size: NA; j_call: TRBJ2-2; cdr3_aa: CAWNRGAGAGELFF; cdr3_nt: TGTGCCTGGAATCGAGGGGCTGGGGCCGGGGAGCTGTTTTTT
v_call: TRBV9; d_call: TRBD1; clone_size: NA; j_call: TRBJ1-6; cdr3_aa: CASSGEGGAGSPLHF; cdr3_nt: TGTGCCAGCAGCGGGGAAGGGGGCGCGGGTTCACCCCTCCACTTT
v_call: TRBV30; d_call: NA; clone_size: NA; j_call: TRBJ1-6; cdr3_aa: CALTLDSPVDSPLHF; cdr3_nt: TGTGCCTTAACCCTCGACAGCCCTGTCGATTCACCCCTCCACTTT
v_call: TRBV7-3; d_call: NA; clone_size: NA; j_call: TRBJ2-3; cdr3_aa: CASSSNTDTQYF; cdr3_nt: TGTGCCAGCAGTTCGAACACAGATACGCAGTATTTT
v_call: TRBV5-4; d_call: TRBD1; clone_size: NA; j_call: TRBJ2-3; cdr3_aa: CASSWDRGTDTQYF; cdr3_nt: TGTGCCAGCAGCTGGGACAGGGGCACAGATACGCAGTATTTT
v_call: TRBV5-1; d_call: TRBD1; clone_size: NA; j_call: TRBJ2-7; cdr3_aa: CASSLAGQGVEQYF; cdr3_nt: TGCGCCAGCAGCTTGGCCGGACAGGGGGTCGAGCAGTACTTC
v_call: TRBV18; d_call: NA; clone_size: NA; j_call: TRBJ2-7; cdr3_aa: CASSPLDKSSYEQYF; cdr3_nt: TGTGCCAGCTCACCCCTAGACAAGAGCTCCTACGAGCAGTACTTC
v_call: TRBV30; d_call: NA; clone_size: NA; j_call: TRBJ2-5; cdr3_aa: CAWSVHGETQYF; cdr3_nt: TGTGCCTGGAGTGTACATGGGGAGACCCAGTACTTC
v_call: TRBV29-1; d_call: NA; clone_size: NA; j_call: TRBJ1-2; cdr3_aa: CSVVGDAVNYGYTF; cdr3_nt: TGCAGCGTGGTCGGTGACGCCGTTAACTATGGCTACACCTTC
v_call: TRBV29-1; d_call: NA; clone_size: NA; j_call: TRBJ1-2; cdr3_aa: CSVEDQGYGYTF; cdr3_nt: TGCAGCGTTGAAGATCAGGGCTATGGCTACACCTTC
v_call: TRBV4-1; d_call: TRBD2; clone_size: once; j_call: TRBJ2-1; cdr3_aa: CASSAPGTRNEQFF; cdr3_nt: TGCGCCAGCAGCGCACCCGGGACTAGGAATGAGCAGTTCTTC
v_call: TRBV29-1; d_call: NA; clone_size: few; j_call: TRBJ2-6; cdr3_aa: CSAMTGANVLTF; cdr3_nt: TGCAGCGCTATGACTGGGGCCAACGTCCTGACTTTC
v_call: TRBV29-1; d_call: NA; clone_size: few; j_call: TRBJ1-1; cdr3_aa: CSASLERTEAFF; cdr3_nt: TGCAGCGCTAGCCTCGAACGGACTGAAGCTTTCTTT
v_call: TRBV23-1; d_call: NA; clone_size: few; j_call: TRBJ2-3; cdr3_aa: CASTSTRPSTDTQYF; cdr3_nt: TGCGCCAGCACCTCAACCAGGCCTAGCACAGATACGCAGTATTTT
v_call: TRBV4-2; d_call: NA; clone_size: NA; j_call: TRBJ1-2; cdr3_aa: CASSPGGNYGYTF; cdr3_nt: TGTGCCAGCAGCCCTGGGGGAAACTATGGCTACACCTTC
v_call: TRBV27; d_call: NA; clone_size: NA; j_call: TRBJ1-4; cdr3_aa: CASKLGTGNEKLFF; cdr3_nt: TGTGCCAGTAAACTAGGTACGGGAAATGAAAAACTGTTTTTT